The clone carrying this T cell receptor (beta chain) appeared a single time. The antigen remains undetermined. CDR1 and CDR2 (germline): LNHNV, YYDKDF (reference sequence). V was clipped by 1 base and J by 9 bases; unmatched bases: 3. CDR3 size: 13 residues. Findings of the study overall: Larger-cohort validation covered only one TCR beta V-J rearrangement. In terms of TCR gene usage, tumor memory CD4+ T cells clustered together with blood and lymph node memory CD4+ cells, as well as with lymph node naive CD4+ cells.

Semi-nested PCR with Nested Universal Primer A followed constant-region reverse priming of full-length variable regions. A single record per CDR3 protein comes from TCRdb applying MiXCR to the 5' RACE reads. Found here are under 45,000 distinct CDR3 sequences, approximately 28% of them singletons; the top ten hold more than 3.5%. Memory CD4+ cells were defined as CD4+CD45RO+CD25-. This TCR derives from a female donor with breast cancer. The V and J genes are TRBV15 and TRBJ2-3; 8 bases fit TRBD2. The sequencing sample was made of tumor-infiltrating memory CD4+ T cells sorted from the breast tumor. Noted subset: memory CD4+ T cells, CD4+CD45RO+CD25-. The CDR3 DNA reads as TGTGCCACCAGCAGAGTGAGCGGGGGAACGCAGTATTTT. Its protein product is CATSRVSGGTQYF.